The clone carrying this T cell receptor (beta chain) was seen a few times. Its antigen is undetermined. This sample is drawn from a study of T cells after yellow fever vaccination. General study findings and limits: Boosting was followed by the reappearance of most primary-vaccination clones (roughly 96% CD4, roughly 90% CD8).

TCRdb re-called the 5' RACE reads through MiXCR, storing one row per CDR3 protein. The data hold about 340,000 distinct CDR3 sequences, with about 4% observed a single time. The CDR3 extends over 16 amino acids. Germline CDR1 reads SGHAT; CDR2 reads FQNNGV. Trimming took 1 base from V and 5 from J; bases not matched to a gene: 3. The receptor comes from a man aged 18 to 30 who received the YFV17D yellow fever vaccine. V and J are TRBV11-2 and TRBJ2-5, with TRBD2 identical over 14 bases. Source: PBMCs, taken 5 days after the yellow fever booster vaccination. CDR3 amino acids: CASSLVTSGGEETQYF. For the CDR3, the DNA is TGTGCCAGCAGCTTAGTGACTAGCGGGGGGGAGGAGACCCAGTACTTC.